This T cell receptor beta chain was captured by sequencing in a study of OX40 agonist ivuxolimab in advanced cancers. Points from the study as a whole: More expanded clones were found, on average, in CD8+ than in CD4+ T cells.

As to this clone: What it recognizes is unknown.

Method: immunoSEQ multiplex PCR; TCRdb's copy keeps in-frame clones and lacks some. The sample carries approximately 60,000 clones, 75% to 90% recorded once. This CDR3 spans 14 amino acids. Deletions cut 0 bases from V and 9 bases from J, with 10 bases between. Germline V gene lookup returns CDR1 SGHTS and CDR2 YDEGEE. This specimen was CD4+ or CD8+ T cells sorted from blood, taken in a trial of the OX40 agonist ivuxolimab. This chain uses TRBV5-8 with TRBJ2-6; TRBD1 might be the D (5 bases). The TCR originated in an adult with an advanced solid tumor such as melanoma, head and neck, liver or kidney cancer. The CDR3 sequence: CASSLGQGLNVLTF. The CDR3 DNA sequence: TGTGCCAGCAGCTTGGGGCAGGGTCTCAACGTCCTGACTTTC.